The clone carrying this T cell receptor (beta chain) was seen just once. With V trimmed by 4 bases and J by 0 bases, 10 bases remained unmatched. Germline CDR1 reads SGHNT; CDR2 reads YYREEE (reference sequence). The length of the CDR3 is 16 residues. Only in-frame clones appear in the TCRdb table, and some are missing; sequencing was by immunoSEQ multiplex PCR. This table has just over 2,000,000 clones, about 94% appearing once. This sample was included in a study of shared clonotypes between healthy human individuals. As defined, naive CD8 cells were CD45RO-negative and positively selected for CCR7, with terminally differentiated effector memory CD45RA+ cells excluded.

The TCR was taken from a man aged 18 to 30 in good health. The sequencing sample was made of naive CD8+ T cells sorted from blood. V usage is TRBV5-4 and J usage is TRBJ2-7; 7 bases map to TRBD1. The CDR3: CASSRDRSASSYEQYF. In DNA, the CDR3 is TGTGCCAGCAGCCGGGACAGATCCGCGAGCTCCTACGAGCAGTACTTC.